This T cell receptor beta chain comes out of a study of blood T cell repertoires in COVID-19. Cohort allocation depended upon clinical history that participants reported. Symptom resolution, clearance, or two negative PCRs marked donors in Cohort 3 as recovered. How the authors handled the data: How many nucleated cells were present was estimated from reference gene primer amplification. Method: immunoSEQ multiplex PCR; TCRdb's copy keeps in-frame clones and lacks some. That table furnishes V, J and clone size, whereas the DNA furnished D and trimming. The sample includes a few hundred thousand clones, around 92% seen only once; the top ten take just under 9.5%. This clonotype was obtained from a woman in her thirties who had recovered from COVID-19. The sample taken for sequencing was PBMCs or T cells enriched from blood (not recorded which).

The CDR3 is CATRGTGVNEQYF. DNA of the CDR3: TGTGCCACGAGGGGGACAGGGGTTAACGAGCAGTACTTC. The chain employs TRBV15 and TRBJ2-7; 10 bases fit TRBD1. CDR1 is LNHNV and CDR2 is YYDKDF in the germline V gene (reference sequence). The V segment lost 9 bases and the J segment 5 bases; nucleotides outside the gene matches: 7. The CDR3 extends over 13 amino acids.